The next 27 T cell receptor beta chains were all read from a single sample in a study of cytomegalovirus exposure and HLA in healthy donors. Profiled with immunoSEQ multiplex PCR; TCRdb holds only in-frame clones, not every one. The data contain 97,000 or so clones, approximately 95% of them singletons. The specimen sequenced was PBMCs. The receptor source for this set is a woman between 18 and 29 years old in good health and CMV-seronegative.

The chain combines TRBV9 with TRBJ2-7; 11 nucleotides match TRBD2. Germline CDR1 and CDR2: SGDLS and YYNGEE. J was trimmed by 7 bases and V by 4 bases; bases with no gene match: 10. This CDR3 comprises 15 residues. Here the CDR3 reads CASSSTGTSGGEQYF. The CDR3 nucleotides are TGTGCCAGCAGCTCAACCGGGACTAGCGGCGGGGAGCAGTACTTC.

The V and J genes are TRBV5-1 and TRBJ2-5, with 7 positions matching TRBD1. From germline, CDR1 is SGHRS and CDR2 YFSETQ. The CDR3 is made up of 14 amino acids. V lost 4 bases to trimming and J lost 5 bases; unmatched junction nucleotides: 8. The CDR3 is CASSPNQGEETQYF. CDR3 sequence (DNA): TGCGCCAGCAGCCCTAACCAGGGGGAGGAGACCCAGTACTTC.

This clone has just a few counts. The chain carries TRBV6-5 and TRBJ1-4; D gene unclear. The CDR3 extends over 14 amino acids. Germline lookup yields CDR1 MNHEY and CDR2 SVGAGI. Trimming removed 4 bases from V and 8 bases from J, with 14 bases in between. CDR3 bases: TGTGCCAGCAGTTCAACTGGGCGTAACGAAAAACTGTTTTTT. As protein: CASSSTGRNEKLFF.

The V gene is TRBV6-5, the J gene TRBJ1-2; the D gene is possibly TRBD1 (5 bases). The CDR3 has 13 amino acids. Germline V gene sequence: CDR1 MNHEY, CDR2 SVGAGI. Trimming left V 2 bases short and J 6 bases short, with 10 bases between. The CDR3 loop reads CASSYLGGDGYTF. DNA for the CDR3: TGTGCCAGCAGTTACCTGGGGGGGGATGGCTACACCTTC.

The CDR3 reads CASSFDRQADTQYF. CDR3 nucleotides: TGCGCCAGCAGCTTTGACAGGCAGGCAGATACGCAGTATTTT. The chain employs TRBV5-1 and TRBJ2-3; tentative D call: TRBD1 (6 bases). The V gene lost 2 bases and the J gene lost 4 bases, with 11 bases spanning the gap. The CDR3 length is 14 residues. Germline V CDR1 and CDR2: SGHRS, YFSETQ.

V is TRBV11-3 and J is TRBJ2-3; TRBD2 matches 8 bases. The CDR3 is made up of 15 amino acids. From germline, CDR1 is SGHNT and CDR2 YENEEA. J lost 2 bases, V lost 2 bases, and 3 bases had no gene match. The CDR3 DNA follows: TGTGCCAGCAGCTTATTCGGGGGGGACACAGATACGCAGTATTTT. It yields the protein CASSLFGGDTDTQYF.

The table lists this clone with a few counts. The chain links TRBV10-3 to TRBJ1-1; TRBD1 agrees at 7 bases. Germline CDR1 and CDR2: ENHRY and SYGVKD. Trimming took 6 bases from V and 1 from J; bases not matched to a gene: 5. The CDR3 is 14 residues long. CDR3: CAISTGEGNTEAFF. CDR3 nucleotides: TGTGCCATCAGCACAGGGGAAGGGAACACTGAAGCTTTCTTT.

The chain has TRBV5-6 and TRBJ1-2; D is ambiguous. CDR1 is SGHDT and CDR2 is YYEEEE in the germline V gene. CDR3 length equals 14 residues. V was pared by 1 base and J by 1 base, with 8 bases between. CDR3 loop: CASSLTQINYGYTF. The CDR3 DNA reads TGTGCCAGCAGCTTGACGCAGATTAACTATGGCTACACCTTC. The full variable domain, rest sourced from reference TRBV5-6 and TRBJ1-2, is DAGVTQSPTHLIKTRGQQVTLRCSPKSGHDTVSWYQQALGQGPQFIFQYYEEEERQRGNFPDRFSGHQFPNYSSELNVNALLLGDSALYLCASSLTQINYGYTFGSGTRLTVV.

The genes are TRBV7-8 and TRBJ2-1; D gene ambiguous. Trimming left V 0 bases short and J 0 bases short, with 9 bases between. The CDR3 spans 16 residues. Germline V gene data show CDR1 as SGHVS and CDR2 as FQNEAQ. The CDR3 loop reads CASSLAYASSYNEQFF. The CDR3 DNA follows: TGTGCCAGCAGCTTAGCTTATGCGAGCTCCTACAATGAGCAGTTCTTC. Full variable domain (missing parts from reference TRBV7-8 and TRBJ2-1): GAGVSQSPRYKVAKRGQDVALRCDPISGHVSLFWYQQALGQGPEFLTYFQNEAQLDKSGLPSDRFFAERPEGSVSTLKIQRTQQEDSAVYLCASSLAYASSYNEQFFGPGTRLTVL.

The chain employs TRBV4-3 and TRBJ1-4, with 7 bases fitting TRBD1. Germline CDR1 LGHNA, CDR2 YSLEER. CDR3 size: 14 residues. The V segment lost 7 bases and the J segment 6 bases; nucleotides outside the gene matches: 8. CDR3 sequence reads: CASKPTGWDEKLFF. The CDR3 DNA is TGCGCCAGCAAACCGACAGGGTGGGATGAAAAACTGTTTTTT.

The chain uses TRBV25-1 and TRBJ1-5; a weak D match, TRBD1 (5 bases). CDR1 and CDR2 (germline): MGHDK, SYGVNS. Trimming took 4 bases from V and 6 from J, leaving 10 bases between them. CDR3 size: 13 residues. The CDR3: CASSGGGFQPQHF. The CDR3 DNA reads as TGTGCCAGCAGTGGTGGGGGGTTTCAGCCCCAGCATTTT. Full variable domain (remainder filled in from reference TRBV25-1 and TRBJ1-5): EADIYQTPRYLVIGTGKKITLECSQTMGHDKMYWYQQDPGMELHLIHYSYGVNSTEKGDLSSESTVSRIRTEHFPLTLESARPSHTSQYLCASSGGGFQPQHFGDGTRLSIL.

V and J are TRBV18 and TRBJ1-1, with TRBD1 matching 7 bases. The length of the CDR3 is 15 residues. CDR1 and CDR2 from the germline V gene are KGHSH and LQKENI. The J segment lost 0 bases and the V segment lost 5 bases, leaving 6 bases of the junction unmatched. CDR3 DNA sequence: TGTGCCAGCTCAGACTTACAGGGGATGAACACTGAAGCTTTCTTT. Protein sequence: CASSDLQGMNTEAFF.

The chain uses TRBV7-9 and TRBJ1-1; 8 bases match TRBD1. The V segment lost 5 bases and the J segment 5 bases; nucleotides outside the gene matches: 10. The CDR3 is made up of 15 amino acids. CDR1 and CDR2 (germline): SEHNR, FQNEAQ (reference sequence). CDR3 protein: CASSITGGPFTEAFF. In nucleotides, the CDR3 is TGTGCCAGCAGCATTACAGGGGGGCCTTTTACTGAAGCTTTCTTT. Complete variable domain (other parts from reference TRBV7-9 and TRBJ1-1): DTGVSQNPRHKITKRGQNVTFRCDPISEHNRLYWYRQTLGQGPEFLTYFQNEAQLEKSRLLSDRFSAERPKGSFSTLEIQRTEQGDSAMYLCASSITGGPFTEAFFGQGTRLTVV.

The chain combines TRBV27 with TRBJ1-1; the D is unclear. Germline CDR1 is MNHEY and CDR2 is SMNVEV (reference sequence). The CDR3 spans 13 residues. Between the trimmed V and J ends, which lost 3 bases and 5 bases, there was a span of 10 bases. The chain's CDR3 is CASSFVPATEAFF. Here the CDR3 DNA reads TGTGCCAGCAGTTTCGTCCCCGCGACTGAAGCTTTCTTT.

The V call is TRBV18, the J call TRBJ1-3; D is unclear. Trimming left V 5 bases short and J 0 bases short, with 11 bases between. There are 15 residues in the CDR3. Germline values: CDR1 KGHSH, CDR2 LQKENI. In DNA form, the CDR3 reads TGTGCCAGCTCATCAGATTCAGTCTCTGGAAACACCATATATTTT. Translation: CASSSDSVSGNTIYF.

V usage is TRBV19 and J usage is TRBJ2-3; TRBD1 matches at 8 bases. Trimming cost V 5 bases and J 1 base; bases outside gene matches: 5. Germline loops: CDR1 LNHDA, CDR2 SQIVND (reference sequence). The CDR3 extends over 15 amino acids. The CDR3, as DNA: TGTGCCAGTAGTTCCAGGGGGCGAGGCACAGATACGCAGTATTTT. Translated: CASSSRGRGTDTQYF.

This rearrangement joins TRBV6-5 to TRBJ2-3; the D gene is possibly TRBD1 (5 bases). Germline assignment: CDR1 MNHEY and CDR2 SVGAGI. CDR3 size: 12 residues. Trimming pared 6 bases from V and 8 bases from J, leaving 12 bases between. In DNA form, the CDR3 reads TGTGCCAGCAGCCCCCGCCAGGGTACGCAGTATTTT. Translating it yields CASSPRQGTQYF.

This sequence joins TRBV7-9 and TRBJ2-5; D may be TRBD1 (6 bases). This CDR3 spans 15 amino acids. The V gene's germline CDR1 is SEHNR and CDR2 FQNEAQ (reference sequence). The germline V and J ends were trimmed by 1 base and 2 bases, with 11 bases remaining between them. The CDR3 DNA reads as TGTGCCAGCAGCTTAGGGTTACAGGGTCAAGAGACCCAGTACTTC. This gives the protein CASSLGLQGQETQYF.

V usage is TRBV5-3 and J usage is TRBJ1-5, with D maybe TRBD1 (5 bases). TRBV5-3 is assigned to the ORF class and has an uncertain function. Trimming stripped 8 bases from V and 3 bases from J, with 18 bases between. CDR3 size: 15 residues. In DNA form, the CDR3 reads TGTGCCAGGATACCTCCAGGGAAAAACAATCAGCCCCAGCATTTT. The encoded protein is CARIPPGKNNQPQHF.

The rearrangement uses TRBV6-6 and TRBJ2-7; 9 nucleotides line up with TRBD1. This CDR3 spans 16 amino acids. The V and J ends lost 7 bases and 5 bases, in that order; junction bases with no gene match: 15. From germline, CDR1 is MNHNY and CDR2 SVGAGI (reference sequence). CDR3 coding DNA: TGTGCCAGCAAGCCCCCACCGGGACAGGGTCTCGACGAGCAGTACTTC. Protein sequence: CASKPPPGQGLDEQYF.

The chain uses TRBV30 and TRBJ1-5, with D unresolved. Germline CDR1 is GTSNPN and CDR2 is SVGIG (reference sequence). CDR3 size: 13 residues. V was trimmed by 0 bases and J by 0 bases, leaving 3 bases between them. The CDR3 DNA sequence: TGTGCCTGGAGTGTCGGTAGCAATCAGCCCCAGCATTTT. This translates into CAWSVGSNQPQHF.

The V gene is TRBV19, the J gene TRBJ2-1, with 7 bases identical to TRBD1. Germline V gene sequence: CDR1 LNHDA, CDR2 SQIVND (reference sequence). This CDR3 is built from 14 residues. J lost 10 bases, V lost 0 bases, and 6 bases had no gene match. This CDR3 reads CASSIDRPTGEQFF. In DNA, the CDR3 is TGTGCCAGTAGTATAGATCGTCCGACAGGGGAGCAGTTCTTC. The whole variable domain, filled in from reference TRBV19 and TRBJ2-1, reads DGGITQSPKYLFRKEGQNVTLSCEQNLNHDAMYWYRQDPGQGLRLIYYSQIVNDFQKGDIAEGYSVSREKKESFPLTVTSAQKNPTAFYLCASSIDRPTGEQFFGPGTRLTVL.

The chain links TRBV10-1 to TRBJ1-3; D perhaps matches TRBD1 (6 bases). V lost 3 bases and J 0 bases, leaving 12 bases between the germline ends. CDR3 length equals 16 residues. Looked up from germline, CDR1 is WNHNN and CDR2 is SYGVQD (reference sequence). The DNA for the CDR3 is TGCGCCAGCAGTGACTACAGGGTCGGCTCTGGAAACACCATATATTTT. Translated: CASSDYRVGSGNTIYF.

This chain links TRBV9 with TRBJ2-2; D gene ambiguous. Deletions cut 3 bases from V and 7 bases from J, with 10 bases between. The CDR3 totals 13 residues. The V gene's germline CDR1 is SGDLS and CDR2 YYNGEE. CDR3 nucleotide sequence: TGTGCCAGCAGCGATACTCCGGTCGGGGAGCTGTTTTTT. It codes for CASSDTPVGELFF.

This clone was observed a single time. This chain uses TRBV5-6 with TRBJ1-2; D remains ambiguous. CDR1 and CDR2 from the germline V gene are SGHDT and YYEEEE. This CDR3 is 13 amino acids long. Trimming stripped 0 bases from V and 3 bases from J, with 6 bases between. The CDR3: CASSLVQYYGYTF. The CDR3 DNA sequence: TGTGCCAGCAGCTTGGTACAGTACTATGGCTACACCTTC.

The J gene is TRBJ1-5, the V gene TRBV5-6; D perhaps matches TRBD1 (5 bases). The V end lost 2 bases, the J end lost 6 bases, and 15 bases lay between the germline ends. Germline values: CDR1 SGHDT, CDR2 YYEEEE. The CDR3 runs to 15 residues. CDR3 residues: CASSFGTGGRQPQHF. The CDR3 DNA follows: TGTGCCAGCAGCTTTGGTACGGGGGGTCGTCAGCCCCAGCATTTT.

The rearrangement uses TRBV5-1 and TRBJ1-2, with D possibly matching TRBD1 (5 bases). There are 14 residues in the CDR3. Germline lookup yields CDR1 SGHRS and CDR2 YFSETQ. V was cut by 0 bases and J by 4 bases, with 10 bases left in between. The CDR3 coding sequence is TGCGCCAGCAGCTTGGGACAGTACCTCTATGGCTACACCTTC. It translates to CASSLGQYLYGYTF.